This is a list of T cell receptor beta chains from one sample in a study of T-cell reconstitution after alpha-beta-depleted transplantation in children. Each CDR3 protein is one row after TCRdb ran MiXCR on the PCR reads. The table shows under 750,000 distinct CDR3 sequences, with about 21% occurring only once. Source: PBMCs, mostly from graft donor cells, taken 360 days after TCRalphabeta/CD19-depleted stem cell transplant. These receptors were collected from a boy under two years old who had a stem cell transplant for acute myeloid leukemia, so the T cells may come from the graft donor. Each CDR3 is given with its conserved first and last residue.

v_call	j_call	cdr3_length	cdr3_aa
TRBV11-2	TRBJ2-5	15	CASRSDSMYQETQYF
TRBV27	TRBJ2-2	19	CASTGLYRAAVSNTGELFF
TRBV28	TRBJ2-3	15	CASSFLDRGTDTQYF
TRBV20-1	TRBJ1-5	16	CSAREPRGYSNQPQHF
TRBV29-1	TRBJ2-3	11	CSVEGGDTQYF
TRBV20-1	TRBJ1-5	14	CSARSLGGNQPQHF
TRBV6-1	TRBJ1-3	16	CASSRERPYSGNTIYF
TRBV7-9	TRBJ1-4	15	CASSLAGTENEKLFF
TRBV7-2	TRBJ1-1	16	CASSYTYGQAYDEAFF
TRBV20-1	TRBJ2-3	13	CSAPLGPTDTQYF
TRBV20-1	TRBJ2-2	16	CSASPGAQANTGELFF
TRBV30	TRBJ1-5	13	CAWSSRVGQPQHF
TRBV28	TRBJ1-1	11	CASSLGGETFF
TRBV7-2	TRBJ1-5	13	CASSIRKDQPQHF
TRBV7-2	TRBJ1-1	14	CASTRDQMNTEAFF
TRBV6-5	TRBJ2-2	11	CASGSRGELFF
TRBV20-1	TRBJ2-7	14	CSARDALGSYEQYF
TRBV7-9	TRBJ2-1	13	CASSQWLSGEQFF
TRBV20-1	TRBJ1-5	13	CSARDQGAKPQHF
TRBV27	TRBJ1-5	13	CASSLGWDQPQHF
TRBV7-2	TRBJ2-1	16	CASSSARGIPYNEQFF
TRBV29-1	TRBJ2-3	15	CSVSIGTSGVDTQYF
TRBV29-1	TRBJ2-5	17	CSVDWQAGAFLEETQYF
TRBV20-1	TRBJ2-1	14	CSASGGNLYNEQFF
TRBV19	TRBJ2-6	15	CASSIWGSGANVLTF
TRBV29-1	TRBJ2-7	12	CSIGGGISEQYF
TRBV20-1	TRBJ2-5	15	CSARRLAGGGETQYF
TRBV10-3	TRBJ1-1	11	CATQGNTEAFF
TRBV11-2	TRBJ2-1	14	CASSEGLADNEQFF
TRBV28	TRBJ2-7	15	CASSLGGVTSYEQYF
TRBV20-1	TRBJ2-5	14	CSARLPAQGETQYF
TRBV7-9	TRBJ2-2	16	CASSLVSGSGTGELFF
TRBV28	TRBJ1-5	16	CASSLDWDRDGQPQHF
TRBV19	TRBJ2-2	16	CASSIPGQGWAGELFF
TRBV20-1	TRBJ2-7	12	CSAPDIFHEQYF
TRBV12-3/TRBV12-4	TRBJ2-7	14	CASSGLTATYEQYF
TRBV6-5	TRBJ2-5	18	CASSYADSGTGYQETQYF
TRBV5-1	TRBJ2-5	12	CASSLDTDEQYF
TRBV12-3/TRBV12-4	TRBJ2-3	14	CASREPLMSDTQYF
TRBV11-2	TRBJ2-3	18	CASSSPSHRRLSTDTQYF
TRBV6-1	TRBJ1-6	16	CASTRTLTGPNSPLHF
TRBV20-1	TRBJ2-5	17	CSASWFPEGRILETQYF
TRBV7-2	TRBJ1-4	16	CASSPGPIAANEKLFF
TRBV20-1	TRBJ2-3	14	CSARERGRTDTQYF
TRBV18	TRBJ2-6	17	CASSRDREFSGANVLTF